This T cell receptor (beta chain) emerged from a study of long-term antiretroviral therapy in people with HIV. At survey level, the immunoSEQ assay was run in its v3.0 version. Produced via immunoSEQ multiplex PCR; TCRdb's table is partial and in-frame only. This table has 20,000 to 25,000 clones, approximately 81% appearing once. This CDR3 has 14 amino acids. Germline trimming cut 3 bases from V and 2 bases from J; bases unmatched to any gene: 3. The germline gives CDR1 MGHDK, CDR2 SYGVNS. The V and J genes are TRBV25-1 and TRBJ1-2; 7 bases match TRBD1. Source: unsorted PBMCs, taken 1.9 years after starting antiretroviral therapy. This TCR came from a woman aged 45 to 65 with HIV. DNA of the CDR3: TGTGCCAGCAGTGATCCGGGACAGAACTATGGCTACACCTTC. This translates into CASSDPGQNYGYTF.